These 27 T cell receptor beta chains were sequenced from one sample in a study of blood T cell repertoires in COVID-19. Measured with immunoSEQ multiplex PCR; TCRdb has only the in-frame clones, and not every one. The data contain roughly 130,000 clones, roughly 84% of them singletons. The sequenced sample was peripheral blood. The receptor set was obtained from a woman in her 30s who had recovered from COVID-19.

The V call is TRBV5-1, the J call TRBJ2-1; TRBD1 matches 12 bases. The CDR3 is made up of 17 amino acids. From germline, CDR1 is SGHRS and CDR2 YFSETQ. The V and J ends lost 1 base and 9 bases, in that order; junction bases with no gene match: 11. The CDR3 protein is CASSLLPGQGAFGEQFF. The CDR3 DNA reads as TGCGCCAGCAGCTTGTTACCGGGACAGGGGGCGTTCGGTGAGCAGTTCTTC.

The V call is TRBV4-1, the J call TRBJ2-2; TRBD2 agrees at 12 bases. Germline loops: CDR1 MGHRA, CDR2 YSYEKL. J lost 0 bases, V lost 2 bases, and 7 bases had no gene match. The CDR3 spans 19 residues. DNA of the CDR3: TGCGCCAGCAGCCAAAATCCGGGACTAGCGGGCCCGAACACCGGGGAGCTGTTTTTT. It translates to CASSQNPGLAGPNTGELFF.

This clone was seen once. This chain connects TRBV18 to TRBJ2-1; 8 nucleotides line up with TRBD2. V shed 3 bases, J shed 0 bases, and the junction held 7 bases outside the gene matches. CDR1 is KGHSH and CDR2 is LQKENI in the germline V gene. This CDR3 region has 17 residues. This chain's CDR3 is CASSPGLALSSYNEQFF. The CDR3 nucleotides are TGTGCCAGCTCACCTGGACTAGCCCTGAGCTCCTACAATGAGCAGTTCTTC.

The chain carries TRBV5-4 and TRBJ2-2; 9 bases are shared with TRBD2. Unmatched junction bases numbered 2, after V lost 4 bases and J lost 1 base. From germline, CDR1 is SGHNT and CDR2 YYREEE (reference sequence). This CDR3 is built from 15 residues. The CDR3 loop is CASSLSGRNTGELFF. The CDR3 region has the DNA TGTGCCAGCAGCCTTAGCGGGAGGAACACCGGGGAGCTGTTTTTT. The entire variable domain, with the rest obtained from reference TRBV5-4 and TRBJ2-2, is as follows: ETGVTQSPTHLIKTRGQQVTLRCSSQSGHNTVSWYQQALGQGPQFIFQYYREEENGRGNFPPRFSGLQFPNYSSELNVNALELDDSALYLCASSLSGRNTGELFFGEGSRLTVL.

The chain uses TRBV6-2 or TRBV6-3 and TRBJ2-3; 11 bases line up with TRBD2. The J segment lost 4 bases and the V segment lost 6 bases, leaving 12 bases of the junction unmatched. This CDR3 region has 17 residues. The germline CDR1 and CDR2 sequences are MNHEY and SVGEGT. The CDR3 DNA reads TGTGCCAGCAGCTCGACTAGCGGGGAGATTTTGGCAGATACGCAGTATTTT. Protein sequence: CASSSTSGEILADTQYF.

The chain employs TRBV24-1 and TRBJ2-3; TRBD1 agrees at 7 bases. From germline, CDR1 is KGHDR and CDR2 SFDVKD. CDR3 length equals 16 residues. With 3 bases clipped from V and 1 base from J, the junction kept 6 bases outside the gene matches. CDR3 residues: CATSDGEGAGTDTQYF. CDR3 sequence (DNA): TGTGCCACCAGTGATGGAGAGGGGGCAGGCACAGATACGCAGTATTTT.

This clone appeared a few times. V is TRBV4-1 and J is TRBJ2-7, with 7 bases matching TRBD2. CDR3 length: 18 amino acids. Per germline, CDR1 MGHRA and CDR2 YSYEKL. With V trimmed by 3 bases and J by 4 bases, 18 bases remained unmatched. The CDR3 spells CASSQGGRGQPYSYEQYF. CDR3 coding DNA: TGCGCCAGCAGCCAGGGGGGGAGAGGCCAACCATACTCATACGAGCAGTACTTC.

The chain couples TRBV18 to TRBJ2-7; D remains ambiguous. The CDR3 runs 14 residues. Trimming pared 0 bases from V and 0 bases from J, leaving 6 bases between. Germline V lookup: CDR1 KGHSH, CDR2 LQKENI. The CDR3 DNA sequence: TGTGCCAGCTCACCACCGGCCAACTCCTACGAGCAGTACTTC. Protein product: CASSPPANSYEQYF.

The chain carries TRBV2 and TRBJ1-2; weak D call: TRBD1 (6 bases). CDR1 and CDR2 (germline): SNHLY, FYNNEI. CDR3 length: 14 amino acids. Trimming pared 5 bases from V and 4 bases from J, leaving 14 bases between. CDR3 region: CASSRSKQGYGYTF. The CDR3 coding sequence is TGTGCCAGCAGTCGTTCAAAACAGGGCTATGGCTACACCTTC. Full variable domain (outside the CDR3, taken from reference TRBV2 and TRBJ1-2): EPEVTQTPSHQVTQMGQEVILRCVPISNHLYFYWYRQILGQKVEFLVSFYNNEISEKSEIFDDQFSVERPDGSNFTLKIRSTKLEDSAMYFCASSRSKQGYGYTFGSGTRLTVV.

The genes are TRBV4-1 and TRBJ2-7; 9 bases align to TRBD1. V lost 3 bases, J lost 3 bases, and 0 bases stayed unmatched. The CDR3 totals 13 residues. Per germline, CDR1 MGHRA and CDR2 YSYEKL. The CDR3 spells CASSQTGGYEQYF. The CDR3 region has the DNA TGCGCCAGCAGCCAGACAGGGGGCTACGAGCAGTACTTC.

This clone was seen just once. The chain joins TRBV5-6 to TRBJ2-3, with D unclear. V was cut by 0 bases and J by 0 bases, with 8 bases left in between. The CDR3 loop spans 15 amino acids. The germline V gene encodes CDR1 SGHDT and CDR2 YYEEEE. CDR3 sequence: CASSLVIGSTDTQYF. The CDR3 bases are TGTGCCAGCAGCTTGGTTATCGGTAGCACAGATACGCAGTATTTT.

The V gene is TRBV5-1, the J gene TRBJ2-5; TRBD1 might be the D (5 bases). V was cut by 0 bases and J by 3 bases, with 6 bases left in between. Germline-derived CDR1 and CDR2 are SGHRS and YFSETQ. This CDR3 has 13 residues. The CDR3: CASSLAGKETQYF. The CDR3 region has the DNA TGCGCCAGCAGCTTGGCAGGGAAAGAGACCCAGTACTTC. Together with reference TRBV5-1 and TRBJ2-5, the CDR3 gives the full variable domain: KAGVTQTPRYLIKTRGQQVTLSCSPISGHRSVSWYQQTPGQGLQFLFEYFSETQRNKGNFPGRFSGRQFSNSRSEMNVSTLELGDSALYLCASSLAGKETQYFGPGTRLLVL.

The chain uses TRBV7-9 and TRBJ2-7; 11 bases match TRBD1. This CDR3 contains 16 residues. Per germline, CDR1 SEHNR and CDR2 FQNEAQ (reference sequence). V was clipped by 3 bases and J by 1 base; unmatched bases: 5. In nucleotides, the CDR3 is TGTGCCAGCAGCTTCCAGGACAGGGGGCTTTCCTACGAGCAGTACTTC. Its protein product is CASSFQDRGLSYEQYF.

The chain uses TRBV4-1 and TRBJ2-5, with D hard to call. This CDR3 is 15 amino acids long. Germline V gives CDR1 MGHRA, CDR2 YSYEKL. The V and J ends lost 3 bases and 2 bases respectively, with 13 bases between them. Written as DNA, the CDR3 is TGCGCCAGCAGCCATATAAAAGGCGGACAAGAGACCCAGTACTTC. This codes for CASSHIKGGQETQYF.

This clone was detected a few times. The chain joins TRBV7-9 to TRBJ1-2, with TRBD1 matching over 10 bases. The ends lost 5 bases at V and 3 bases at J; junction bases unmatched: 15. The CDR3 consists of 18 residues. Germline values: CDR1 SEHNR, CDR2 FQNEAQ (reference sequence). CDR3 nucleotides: TGTGCCAGCAGCCGCACAACCGGGACAGGGGCCTTCGACTATGGCTACACCTTC. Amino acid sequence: CASSRTTGTGAFDYGYTF.

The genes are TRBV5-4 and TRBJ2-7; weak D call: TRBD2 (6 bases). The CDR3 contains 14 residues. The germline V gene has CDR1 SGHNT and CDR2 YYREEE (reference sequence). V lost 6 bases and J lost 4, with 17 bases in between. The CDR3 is CASTTGGSPYEQYF. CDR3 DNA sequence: TGTGCCAGCACGACCGGAGGGTCCCCTTACGAGCAGTACTTC.

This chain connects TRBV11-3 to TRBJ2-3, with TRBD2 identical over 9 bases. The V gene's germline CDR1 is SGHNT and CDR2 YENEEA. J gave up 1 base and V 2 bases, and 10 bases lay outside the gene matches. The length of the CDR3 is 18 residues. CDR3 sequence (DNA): TGTGCCAGCAGCTTATCTGGGACTAGCATTCCTGGCACAGATACGCAGTATTTT. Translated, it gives CASSLSGTSIPGTDTQYF.

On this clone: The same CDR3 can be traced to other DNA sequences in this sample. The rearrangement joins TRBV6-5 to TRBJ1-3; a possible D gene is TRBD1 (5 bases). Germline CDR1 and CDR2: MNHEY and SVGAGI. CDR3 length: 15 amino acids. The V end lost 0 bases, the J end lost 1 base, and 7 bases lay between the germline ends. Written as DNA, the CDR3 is TGTGCCAGCAGTTACTCGGCAGGGTCTGGAAACACCATATATTTT. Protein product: CASSYSAGSGNTIYF.

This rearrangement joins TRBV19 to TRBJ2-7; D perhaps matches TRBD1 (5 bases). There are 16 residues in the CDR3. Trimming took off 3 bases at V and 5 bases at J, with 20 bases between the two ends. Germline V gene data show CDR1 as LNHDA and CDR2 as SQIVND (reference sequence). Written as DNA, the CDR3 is TGTGCCAGTAGTATGGGATTGGCAGGGCTCGACCACGAGCAGTACTTC. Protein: CASSMGLAGLDHEQYF. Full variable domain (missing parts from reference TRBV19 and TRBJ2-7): DGGITQSPKYLFRKEGQNVTLSCEQNLNHDAMYWYRQDPGQGLRLIYYSQIVNDFQKGDIAEGYSVSREKKESFPLTVTSAQKNPTAFYLCASSMGLAGLDHEQYFGPGTRLTVT.

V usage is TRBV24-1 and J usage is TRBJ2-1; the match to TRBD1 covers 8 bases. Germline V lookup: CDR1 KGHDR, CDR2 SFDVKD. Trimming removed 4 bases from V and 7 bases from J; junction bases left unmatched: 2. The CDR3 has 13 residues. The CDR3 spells CATSDRTGNEQFF. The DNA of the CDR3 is TGTGCCACCAGTGACCGGACAGGGAATGAGCAGTTCTTC.

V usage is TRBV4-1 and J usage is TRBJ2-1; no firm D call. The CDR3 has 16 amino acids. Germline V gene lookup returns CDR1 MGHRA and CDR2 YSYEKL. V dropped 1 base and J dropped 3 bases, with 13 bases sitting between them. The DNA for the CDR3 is TGCGCCAGCAGCCAAGCAACTCCTTCGGGCTACAATGAGCAGTTCTTC. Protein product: CASSQATPSGYNEQFF.

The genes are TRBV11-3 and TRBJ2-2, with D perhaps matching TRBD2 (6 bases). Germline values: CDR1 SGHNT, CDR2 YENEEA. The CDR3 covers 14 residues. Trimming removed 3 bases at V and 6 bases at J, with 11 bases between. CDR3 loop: CASSFSGVSGELFF. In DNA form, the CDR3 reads TGTGCCAGCAGCTTTTCGGGGGTATCCGGGGAGCTGTTTTTT.

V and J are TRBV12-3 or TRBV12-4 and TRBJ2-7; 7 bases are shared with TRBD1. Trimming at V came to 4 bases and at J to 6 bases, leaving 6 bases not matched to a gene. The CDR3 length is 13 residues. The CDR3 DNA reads TGTGCCAGCAGTTCCAGGGGGACGCTCGAGCAGTACTTC. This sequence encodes CASSSRGTLEQYF.

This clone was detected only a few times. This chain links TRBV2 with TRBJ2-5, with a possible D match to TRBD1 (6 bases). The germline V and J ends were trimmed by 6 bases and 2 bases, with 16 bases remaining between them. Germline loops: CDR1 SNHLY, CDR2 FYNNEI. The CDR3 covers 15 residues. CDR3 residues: CASSQRQVQQETQYF. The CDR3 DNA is TGTGCCAGCAGCCAAAGACAGGTTCAACAAGAGACCCAGTACTTC.

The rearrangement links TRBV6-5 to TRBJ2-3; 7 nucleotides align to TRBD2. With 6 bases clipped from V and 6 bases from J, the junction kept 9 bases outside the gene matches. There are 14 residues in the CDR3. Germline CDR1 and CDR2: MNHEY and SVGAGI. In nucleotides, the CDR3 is TGTGCCAGCAGCATCCGGGGGGAGGGGGATACGCAGTATTTT. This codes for CASSIRGEGDTQYF.

The CDR3 is CASRRLASTYNEQFF. In nucleotides, the CDR3 is TGTGCCAGCAGGCGCCTCGCGTCTACCTACAATGAGCAGTTCTTC. The V call is TRBV6-5, the J call TRBJ2-1, with D uncertain. Germline assignment: CDR1 MNHEY and CDR2 SVGAGI. There are 15 residues in the CDR3. Deletions cut 6 bases from V and 2 bases from J, with 14 bases between.

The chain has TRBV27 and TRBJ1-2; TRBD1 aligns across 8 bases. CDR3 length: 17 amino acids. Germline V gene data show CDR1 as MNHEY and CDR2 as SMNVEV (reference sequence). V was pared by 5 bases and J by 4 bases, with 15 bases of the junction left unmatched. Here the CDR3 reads CASSQRTGSPRGYGYTF. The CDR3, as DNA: TGTGCCAGCAGTCAAAGGACAGGGAGCCCTCGGGGCTATGGCTACACCTTC.